Sequencing of this T cell receptor (beta chain) was carried out in a study of shared clonotypes between healthy human individuals (dated by TCRdb to about 2020). Study-wide context: Three men and two women, aged 18 to 49 years, made up the cohort. Different laboratories and diverse techniques were used to prepare libraries and sequence TCR repertoires, to increase sequencing depth and limit assay-specific biases. Per donor, leukapheresis produced somewhere between about 0.94 and 9.5 billion PBMCs. For each donor, three plates each were used for CD4 naive and CD4 memory, two plates were used for CD8 naive, and one plate was used for CD8 memory. To estimate repertoire size and how much clonotypes are shared between individuals, the study performed deep sequencing of blood TCR repertoires from five healthy adults. Overall results and qualifications from the work: Larger estimated clonotype richness was generally found for naive subsets than for memory subsets. Pairwise subsampling indicated that sequencing depth was expected to affect the degree of clonotype sharing among donors. Compared with non-shared clonotypes, the clonotypes found in all four sorted-subset donors had higher generation probabilities. Because the study included only a small number of donors, the genetic and exposure-history diversity represented was limited. When several donors were compared, the shared fraction of clonotypes was about 5.5% for naive CD4, 3.5% for naive CD8, 2% to 2.5% for memory CD4, and around 0.37% for memory CD8. Incomplete sequencing was indicated by rarefaction of sorted-subset datasets, despite the large sequencing depth. Sampling was restricted to blood, and TCR repertoires in tissue are likely to differ from TCR repertoires in blood.

Using the deep immunoSEQ assay, TCR CDR3 regions were amplified from genomic DNA by multiplex PCR. Genomic DNA extracted from each cell subset was distributed evenly over all wells of several immunoSEQ 96-well plates, and each plate served as one replicate. For sorted subsets, around 200 ng genomic DNA, equal to 30,000 or so T cell genomes, was loaded into each replicate PCR. Purified libraries were quantified with a Qubit 3.0 fluorometer, sized on a Bioanalyzer 2100, and re-quantified with the KAPA Library Quantification kit. Each immunoSEQ 96-well plate was sequenced on its own single-read 150-cycle Illumina NextSeq 550 flow cell. Per the original workflow: Because the immunoSEQ output included only junctional sequences and no quality scores, the filtering could not be the same as the filtering used for full-length reads. To assign V/J genes and CDR3, sequences were annotated against IMGT germline references using PyIR, a Python wrapper for IgBLAST v1.9. Any read was removed if the V/J assignment was weak (E-value above 1e-6), the CDR3 was missing, or the read contained stop codons, out-of-frame junctions, or ambiguous translated residues. A V3J clonotype was defined by an identical inferred V gene, J gene, and CDR3 amino acid sequence. To compute the percentage overlap between repertoires, the number of shared unique clonotypes was divided by the size of the smaller repertoire. RTK rarefaction, the Chao1 estimator, and Recon v2.1 estimates of unobserved clonotypes were used to assess repertoire richness. Generation probabilities for all TCRbeta clonotypes obtained by the gDNA method from several donors were computed using OLGA. This immuneACCESS table, as held by TCRdb, lists in-frame sequences with V and J called but not all clones. Of the missing ones, under half trace to an unresolved V gene in checked studies; the others have no known cause. That table furnishes V, J and clone size, whereas the DNA furnished D and trimming. The sample table records over 1.5 million clones; nearly 99% of these occur just once. The leading ten clones occupy approximately 0.45% of the sample.

The donors were healthy, HIV-negative adults with no recently reported acute infections or vaccinations. All donors were Caucasian adults living in Nashville, Tennessee, USA. CD4+ T cells were enriched through magnetic negative selection, after which naive cells were positively selected on CD45RA and the remaining negative fraction served as the memory subset. Blood was collected by leukapheresis, and PBMCs were isolated by Ficoll-Histopaque density gradient centrifugation and then cryopreserved in liquid nitrogen vapor phase. Analytical flow cytometry was used to check the purity and quantity of each magnetically sorted T cell population. Genomic DNA was isolated from each sorted fraction and quantified by UV absorbance on a Nanodrop 2000c. Remarks on this clone: The antigen it recognizes is unknown. No much larger clone is present one base from it, and per-base qualities are unavailable.

CDR1 and CDR2 (SGHNT, YYREEE) derive from the germline V gene (reference sequence). V is cut by 4 bases and J by 1 base, and the space between the germline ends is 12 bases. The CDR3 runs 14 residues from the cysteine to the phenylalanine. CDR3 DNA only is kept here, 42 bases in frame from base 1. This sequence uses TRBV5-4 and TRBJ2-7; TRBD1 is possibly the D segment (6 matching bases). The receptor comes from a man between 25 and 39 years old in good health. The specimen sequenced was naive CD4+ T cells sorted from blood. What the cell subset or site label conveys for this sample: CD45RA+ positively selected. The sequenced DNA: TGTGCCAGCAGCGATGACAGGAAATCCTACGAGCAGTACTTC. It specifies CASSDDRKSYEQYF.